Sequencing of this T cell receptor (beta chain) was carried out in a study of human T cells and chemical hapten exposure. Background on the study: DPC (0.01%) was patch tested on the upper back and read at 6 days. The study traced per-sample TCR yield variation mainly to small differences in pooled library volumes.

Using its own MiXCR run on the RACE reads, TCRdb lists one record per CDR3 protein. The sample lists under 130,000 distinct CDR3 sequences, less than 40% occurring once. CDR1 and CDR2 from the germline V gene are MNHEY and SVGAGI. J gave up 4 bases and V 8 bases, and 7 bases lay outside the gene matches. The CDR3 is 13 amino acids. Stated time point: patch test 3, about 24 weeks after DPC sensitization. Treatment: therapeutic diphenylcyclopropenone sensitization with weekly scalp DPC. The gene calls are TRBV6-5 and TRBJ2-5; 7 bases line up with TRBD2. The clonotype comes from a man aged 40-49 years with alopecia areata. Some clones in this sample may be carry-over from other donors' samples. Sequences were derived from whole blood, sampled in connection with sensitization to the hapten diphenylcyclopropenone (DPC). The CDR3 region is CASRKAGVETQYF. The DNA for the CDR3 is TGTGCCAGCCGCAAGGCGGGGGTAGAGACCCAGTACTTC.